Given below is one T cell receptor (beta chain) in context. The CDR3 extends over 16 amino acids. Looked up from germline, CDR1 is LNHDA and CDR2 is SQIVND (reference sequence). V shed 9 bases and J 0 bases; nucleotides not matched to a gene: 12. The sample belongs to a study of blood T cells in healthy people across ages. It was with a sample-barcoded 5' primer and a J-beta primer mix that a second PCR of about 6 to 12 cycles was run. Every individual sample yielded 3 million or more paired-end reads (each containing CDR3). A single record per CDR3 protein comes from TCRdb applying MiXCR to the 5' RACE reads. The sample lists around 650,000 distinct CDR3 sequences, approximately 30% occurring once.

V is TRBV19 and J is TRBJ2-3; 7 bases align to TRBD2. This receptor was taken from a woman of 80 years or more in good health. Sequencing input: blood. CDR3 coding DNA: TGTGCCAGCGGTAAACTAGCGACCCTAAGCACAGATACGCAGTATTTT. It encodes CASGKLATLSTDTQYF.